What follows are 12 T cell receptor beta chains derived from one specimen sequenced in a study of T cell repertoires in ileal Crohn's disease. Clones were sequenced by immunoSEQ multiplex PCR, and TCRdb holds only the in-frame ones, with some missing. The table lists roughly 1,900 clones, 87% of them singletons. Input material: ileal tissue. These receptors were obtained from an adult with Crohn's disease.

This chain connects TRBV7-8 to TRBJ1-3; maybe TRBD1 (6 bases). The V gene's germline CDR1 is SGHVS and CDR2 FQNEAQ. Between the trimmed V and J ends, which lost 3 bases and 3 bases, there was a span of 21 bases. This CDR3 is built from 18 residues. The DNA for the CDR3 is TGTGCCAGCAGCTTGACCGGGACATCCCTTAGTCGTGGAAACACCATATATTTT. It encodes CASSLTGTSLSRGNTIYF.

The genes are TRBV6-5 and TRBJ1-2; TRBD1 matches at 11 bases. Trimming at V came to 4 bases and at J to 5 bases, leaving 6 bases not matched to a gene. The CDR3 is 15 amino acids. Germline V CDR1 and CDR2: MNHEY, SVGAGI. The CDR3 here is CASSSPGTGGYGYTF. For the CDR3, the DNA is TGTGCCAGCAGTTCGCCCGGGACAGGGGGATATGGCTACACCTTC.

The J gene is TRBJ1-3, the V gene TRBV5-4; a weak D match, TRBD1 (5 bases). Germline CDR1 is SGHNT and CDR2 is YYREEE (reference sequence). V was clipped by 3 bases and J by 4 bases, with 17 bases between them. The length of the CDR3 is 16 residues. The CDR3, as DNA: TGTGCCAGCAGCTCTACAGGTTTCGTCTCCGGAAACACCATATATTTT. Translation: CASSSTGFVSGNTIYF.

V and J are TRBV1 and TRBJ2-7; the tabulated D call, TRBD1, remains unverified against the DNA. TRBV1 is flagged as a pseudogene. The CDR3 is made up of 14 amino acids. DNA for the CDR3: TGCACCAGCAGCCGCAGGAAGGGGACCTACGAGCAGTACTTC. Protein product: CTSSRRKGTYEQYF.

The chain links TRBV9 to TRBJ1-6; D remains unclear. Germline CDR1 is SGDLS and CDR2 is YYNGEE. Trimming took off 0 bases at V and 7 bases at J, with 8 bases between the two ends. The CDR3 spans 14 residues. CDR3 DNA sequence: TGTGCCAGCAGCGTAGCTACCGTCAATTCACCCCTCCACTTT. Translation gives CASSVATVNSPLHF.

The gene calls are TRBV4-2 and TRBJ1-4, with 11 bases that match TRBD1. CDR3 length: 15 amino acids. Germline V CDR1 and CDR2: LGHNA, YNFKEQ. J lost 8 bases, V lost 1 base, and 3 bases had no gene match. The CDR3 spells CASSQAGQGEEKLFF. The CDR3, as DNA: TGTGCCAGCAGCCAAGCGGGACAGGGGGAAGAAAAACTGTTTTTT.

V gene TRBV27 combines with J gene TRBJ2-3, with a weak D call TRBD1 (6 bases). The CDR3 contains 14 residues. Germline values: CDR1 MNHEY, CDR2 SMNVEV (reference sequence). The V and J ends lost 10 bases and 5 bases respectively, with 19 bases between them. CDR3: CATLGQSLQDTQYF. CDR3 in DNA: TGTGCCACCCTGGGACAATCCTTGCAAGATACGCAGTATTTT.

V usage is TRBV4-2 and J usage is TRBJ1-3; TRBD1 matches at 7 bases. CDR1 LGHNA and CDR2 YNFKEQ come from the germline V gene. This CDR3 comprises 15 residues. Unmatched junction bases numbered 7, after V lost 4 bases and J lost 4 bases. The CDR3 sequence: CASSRSTGDGNTIYF. The DNA of the CDR3 is TGTGCCAGCAGCCGATCAACAGGGGACGGAAACACCATATATTTT.

This chain uses TRBV11-2 with TRBJ2-7; TRBD1 matches at 9 bases. CDR3 size: 14 residues. Germline V lookup: CDR1 SGHAT, CDR2 FQNNGV. J lost 4 bases, V lost 6 bases, and 7 bases had no gene match. This CDR3 is CASSQGQGIYEQYF. In nucleotides, the CDR3 is TGTGCCAGCAGTCAGGGACAGGGAATTTACGAGCAGTACTTC.

V usage is TRBV10-3 and J usage is TRBJ1-2; D possibly corresponds to TRBD1 (5 bases). Trimming pared 4 bases from V and 5 bases from J, leaving 8 bases between. This CDR3 is 12 amino acids long. Germline loops: CDR1 ENHRY, CDR2 SYGVKD. The CDR3 DNA reads as TGTGCCATCAGTGTGCAGGGTTATGGCTACACCTTC. It yields the protein CAISVQGYGYTF.

The CDR3 coding sequence is TGCAGCGTTGGAGGGGGGGGGCGTGATACGCAGTATTTT. Its translation is CSVGGGGRDTQYF. The V and J genes are TRBV29-1 and TRBJ2-3; perhaps TRBD2 as D (7 bases). Germline V gene sequence: CDR1 SQVTM, CDR2 ANQGSEA. V was shortened by 4 bases and J by 6 bases, with 14 bases between the two germline ends. The CDR3 contains 13 residues.

The CDR3 sequence is CASRQGRANYGYTF. DNA for the CDR3: TGTGCCAGCAGGCAGGGGCGAGCTAACTATGGCTACACCTTC. The V call is TRBV6-5, the J call TRBJ1-2; the D gene is possibly TRBD1 (6 bases). V lost 6 bases and J 0 bases, leaving 11 bases between the germline ends. Germline-derived CDR1 and CDR2 are MNHEY and SVGAGI. There are 14 residues in the CDR3.